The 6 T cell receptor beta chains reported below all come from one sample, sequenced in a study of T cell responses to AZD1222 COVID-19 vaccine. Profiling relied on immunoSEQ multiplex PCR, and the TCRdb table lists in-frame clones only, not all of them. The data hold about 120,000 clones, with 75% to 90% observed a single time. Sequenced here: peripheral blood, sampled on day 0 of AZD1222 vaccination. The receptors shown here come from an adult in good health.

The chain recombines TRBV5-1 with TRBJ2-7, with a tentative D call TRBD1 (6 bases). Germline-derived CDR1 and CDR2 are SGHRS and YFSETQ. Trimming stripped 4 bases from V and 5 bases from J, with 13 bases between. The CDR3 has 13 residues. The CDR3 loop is CASSDAPGDEQYF. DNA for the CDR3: TGCGCCAGCAGCGACGCTCCAGGGGACGAGCAGTACTTC. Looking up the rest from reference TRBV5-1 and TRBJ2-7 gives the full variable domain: KAGVTQTPRYLIKTRGQQVTLSCSPISGHRSVSWYQQTPGQGLQFLFEYFSETQRNKGNFPGRFSGRQFSNSRSEMNVSTLELGDSALYLCASSDAPGDEQYFGPGTRLTVT.

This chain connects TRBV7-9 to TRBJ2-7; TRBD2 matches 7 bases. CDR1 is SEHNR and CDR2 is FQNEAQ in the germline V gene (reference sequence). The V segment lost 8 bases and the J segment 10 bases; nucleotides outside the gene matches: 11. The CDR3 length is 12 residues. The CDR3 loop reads CASLGSAGVQYF. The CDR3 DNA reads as TGTGCCAGCCTCGGTTCGGCGGGAGTTCAGTACTTC.

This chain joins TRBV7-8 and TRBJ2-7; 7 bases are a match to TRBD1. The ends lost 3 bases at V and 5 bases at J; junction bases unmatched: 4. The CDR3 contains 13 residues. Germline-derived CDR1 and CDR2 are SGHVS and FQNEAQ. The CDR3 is CASSFDRVDEQYF. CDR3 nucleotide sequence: TGTGCCAGCAGCTTCGACAGGGTCGACGAGCAGTACTTC.

CDR3 sequence (DNA): TGTGCCAGCAGCCCCGGACTAGCGGGGGAGACTAGCACAGATACGCAGTATTTT. Translation: CASSPGLAGETSTDTQYF. The chain is built from TRBV5-4 and TRBJ2-3; 13 nucleotides line up with TRBD2. The CDR3 spans 18 residues. With 4 bases clipped from V and 0 bases from J, the junction kept 8 bases outside the gene matches. Germline CDR1 reads SGHNT; CDR2 reads YYREEE (reference sequence).

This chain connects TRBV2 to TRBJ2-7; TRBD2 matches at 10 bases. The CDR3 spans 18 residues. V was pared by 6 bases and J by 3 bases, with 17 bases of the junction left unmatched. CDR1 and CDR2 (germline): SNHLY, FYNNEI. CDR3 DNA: TGTGCCAGCAGAGCGGGGCCCTCAACTAGCGGGATCTTCTACGAGCAGTACTTC. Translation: CASRAGPSTSGIFYEQYF.

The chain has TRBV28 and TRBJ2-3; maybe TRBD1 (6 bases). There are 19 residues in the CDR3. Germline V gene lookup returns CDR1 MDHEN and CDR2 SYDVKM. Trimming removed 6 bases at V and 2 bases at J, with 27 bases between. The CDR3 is CASSPTFLRTVRNTDTQYF. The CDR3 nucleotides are TGTGCCAGCAGCCCTACCTTCTTGCGGACAGTTCGAAACACAGATACGCAGTATTTT.